The next 2 T cell receptor beta chains were all read from a single sample in a study of spatial heterogeneity in lung cancer. As for time point: sample taken at primary tumor resection. TCRdb itself ran the 5' RACE reads through MiXCR, one entry per CDR3 protein. The sample carries approximately 6,000 distinct CDR3 sequences, roughly 8.3% recorded once. Specimen: normal lung tissue next to the tumor, collected at surgery. These receptors were taken from a female donor with early-stage non-small cell lung cancer.

This clonotype was detected a few times. The chain recombines TRBV12-3 or TRBV12-4 with TRBJ1-1; 9 nucleotides agree with TRBD1. The length of the CDR3 is 15 residues. V trimming: 5 bases; J trimming: 7 bases; junction bases outside the gene matches: 11. CDR3 in DNA: TGTGCCAGCAGTCTAAAGATGGGACAGGGATTTGAAGCTTTCTTT. As protein: CASSLKMGQGFEAFF.

This clonotype was recorded a few times. The chain recombines TRBV2 with TRBJ2-3; D remains unclear. The CDR3 loop spans 10 amino acids. Per the germline V gene, CDR1 is SNHLY and CDR2 is FYNNEI. Trimming removed 4 bases from V and 10 bases from J, with 6 bases in between. This CDR3 reads CASSGSAQYF. CDR3 nucleotide sequence: TGTGCCAGCAGTGGGAGCGCGCAGTATTTT.